What follows are 22 T cell receptor beta chains derived from one specimen sequenced in a study of control samples from healthy donors and cancer patients. Here immunoSEQ multiplex PCR was the method, and the copy in TCRdb shows in-frame clones only, minus some. The data show about 55,000 clones, approximately 88% seen once. The sequencing sample was made of blood. The receptors originated from a man aged 50-60 years in good health.

This chain links TRBV5-8 with TRBJ2-3; D remains unclear. V lost 3 bases, J lost 0 bases, and 8 bases lay in between. Germline CDR1 and CDR2: SGHTS and YDEGEE. The CDR3 is 14 amino acids. The chain's CDR3 is CASSSHWSTDTQYF. DNA of the CDR3: TGTGCCAGCAGCTCCCATTGGAGCACAGATACGCAGTATTTT. The full variable domain, in which reference TRBV5-8 and TRBJ2-3 provide the parts outside the CDR3, is EAGVTQSPTHLIKTRGQQATLRCSPISGHTSVYWYQQALGLGLQFLLWYDEGEERNRGNFPPRFSGRQFPNYSSELNVNALELEDSALYLCASSSHWSTDTQYFGPGTRLTVL.

Details on this clone: The junction and the germline gene differ at one end; a read error may be behind it. This rearrangement joins TRBV3-1 (or the pseudogene TRBV3-2) to TRBJ1-1; D is unclear. The CDR3 contains 12 residues. The germline V gene has CDR1 LGHDT and CDR2 YNNKEL (reference sequence). In DNA form, the CDR3 reads TGTGCCAGCACCCAAGGAAACACTGAAGCTTTCTTT. Translated, it gives CASTQGNTEAFF.

The V gene is TRBV19, the J gene TRBJ2-7; 7 nucleotides align to TRBD2. The CDR3 has 15 amino acids. In germline, CDR1 is LNHDA, CDR2 SQIVND (reference sequence). With V trimmed by 2 bases and J by 2 bases, 6 bases remained unmatched. The CDR3 DNA reads as TGTGCCAGTAGTATAATTGGGCGGGAGCCCTACGAGCAGTACTTC. Protein product: CASSIIGREPYEQYF.

The chain uses TRBV12-2 and TRBJ1-1; no check of the table's D call, TRBD1, against the DNA was made. TRBV12-2 is described as a pseudogene. CDR3 length: 14 amino acids. In DNA, the CDR3 is TGTGCAAGTCGCTTAGTTCTGGCAGGGGCTGAAGCTTTCTTT. Translating gives CASRLVLAGAEAFF.

The table lists this clone with a count of one. The chain carries TRBV14 and TRBJ1-2; possibly TRBD1 for D (5 bases). V was shortened by 6 bases and J by 4 bases, with 12 bases between the two germline ends. Germline loops: CDR1 SGHDN, CDR2 FVKESK. This CDR3 is built from 13 residues. The CDR3 loop is CASSLREGYGYTF. CDR3 coding DNA: TGTGCCAGCAGTCTCAGGGAAGGCTATGGCTACACCTTC.

This clone was seen once. The junction departs from germline at one end; a sequencing error may be responsible. The CDR3 DNA reads TGTGTCAGCAGCCAAGGACTAGCGGGAGGCAATGAGCAGTTCTTC. Its protein is CVSSQGLAGGNEQFF. This chain joins TRBV3-1 (or the pseudogene TRBV3-2) and TRBJ2-1; 14 nucleotides match TRBD2. This CDR3 is built from 15 residues. Looked up from germline, CDR1 is LGHDT and CDR2 is YNNKEL (reference sequence).

The chain combines TRBV11-1 with TRBJ2-3; D uncertain. Trimming took off 1 base at V and 0 bases at J, with 11 bases between the two ends. Per germline, CDR1 SGHAT and CDR2 FQDESV (reference sequence). The CDR3 has 16 amino acids. DNA for the CDR3: TGTGCCAGCAGCTTAGGATCGGGTCCTAGCACAGATACGCAGTATTTT. Residues: CASSLGSGPSTDTQYF.

This chain connects TRBV6-5 to TRBJ1-5, with D unresolved. This CDR3 has 12 residues. V gave up 8 bases and J gave up 4 bases, with 9 bases separating them. Germline CDR1 and CDR2: MNHEY and SVGAGI. As DNA, the CDR3 is TGTGCCAGCGGTAGGGAAAATCAGCCCCAGCATTTT. This codes for CASGRENQPQHF.

The rearrangement uses TRBV7-9 and TRBJ2-5, with D possibly TRBD2 on 6 matching bases. There are 12 residues in the CDR3. The germline V gene has CDR1 SEHNR and CDR2 FQNEAQ (reference sequence). The V and J ends lost 3 bases and 5 bases respectively, with 7 bases between them. The CDR3 region is CASSLTRETQYF. CDR3 nucleotide sequence: TGTGCCAGCAGCTTGACTAGGGAGACCCAGTACTTC. The full variable domain, in which reference TRBV7-9 and TRBJ2-5 provide the parts outside the CDR3, is DTGVSQNPRHKITKRGQNVTFRCDPISEHNRLYWYRQTLGQGPEFLTYFQNEAQLEKSRLLSDRFSAERPKGSFSTLEIQRTEQGDSAMYLCASSLTRETQYFGPGTRLLVL.

CDR3 coding DNA: TGTGCCAGCAGTGAAGCGACAGGGGCGAACTATGGCTACACCTTC. Amino acids: CASSEATGANYGYTF. The rearrangement joins TRBV6-1 to TRBJ1-2; 8 nucleotides align to TRBD1. Germline V gene sequence: CDR1 MNHNS, CDR2 SASEGT. The CDR3 sequence is 15 residues long. V dropped 0 bases and J dropped 2; count of bases not matched to a gene: 2.

J is TRBJ2-5 and V is TRBV28; 14 nucleotides align to TRBD2. Germline values: CDR1 MDHEN, CDR2 SYDVKM. The V and J ends lost 5 bases and 6 bases, in that order; junction bases with no gene match: 11. CDR3 length equals 17 residues. The DNA of the CDR3 is TGTGCCAGCAGTACTCCGGGACTAGCGGGAGAACTAAAGACCCAGTACTTC. Translation: CASSTPGLAGELKTQYF. Filled out from reference TRBV28 and TRBJ2-5, the complete variable domain reads DVKVTQSSRYLVKRTGEKVFLECVQDMDHENMFWYRQDPGLGLRLIYFSYDVKMKEKGDIPEGYSVSREKKERFSLILESASTNQTSMYLCASSTPGLAGELKTQYFGPGTRLLVL.

The V call is TRBV5-1, the J call TRBJ1-4; the match to TRBD1 covers 7 bases. This CDR3 has 15 amino acids. J was trimmed by 6 bases and V by 4 bases; bases with no gene match: 9. Germline values: CDR1 SGHRS, CDR2 YFSETQ. Here the CDR3 DNA reads TGCGCCAGCAGCCCTGGGACAGTCGGGGATGAAAAACTGTTTTTT. Translation gives CASSPGTVGDEKLFF.

The V call is TRBV6-5, the J call TRBJ1-1; 8 nucleotides agree with TRBD1. The germline CDR1 and CDR2 sequences are MNHEY and SVGAGI. The CDR3 is 12 residues long. J lost 5 bases, V lost 11 bases, and 7 bases had no gene match. The CDR3 region has the DNA TGTGCCGCCTCAGGGGGCCCGACTGAAGCTTTCTTT. Translation gives CAASGGPTEAFF.

This chain connects TRBV6-1 to TRBJ2-1, with 11 bases fitting TRBD2. This CDR3 is 15 amino acids long. With V trimmed by 4 bases and J by 7 bases, 6 bases remained unmatched. Germline assignment: CDR1 MNHNS and CDR2 SASEGT. The CDR3: CASSVAGGPGNEQFF. In DNA, the CDR3 is TGTGCCAGCAGTGTAGCGGGAGGGCCTGGGAATGAGCAGTTCTTC.

The V and J genes are TRBV9 and TRBJ2-5; D unresolved. V gave up 2 bases and J gave up 5 bases, with 13 bases separating them. The CDR3 spans 14 residues. Germline V gene lookup returns CDR1 SGDLS and CDR2 YYNGEE. This CDR3 reads CASSVYPSGETQYF. Written as DNA, the CDR3 is TGTGCCAGCAGCGTTTACCCCTCGGGTGAGACCCAGTACTTC.

This chain uses TRBV19 with TRBJ2-6; D might be TRBD1 or TRBD2, each matching 5 bases. Germline loops: CDR1 LNHDA, CDR2 SQIVND (reference sequence). The CDR3 covers 17 residues. Between the trimmed V and J ends, which lost 1 base and 4 bases, there was a span of 14 bases. This CDR3 is CASSIGTTLAGANVLTF. In DNA, the CDR3 is TGTGCCAGTAGTATAGGGACAACCCTAGCAGGGGCCAACGTCCTGACTTTC. Combining the CDR3 with reference TRBV19 and TRBJ2-6 gives the whole variable domain DGGITQSPKYLFRKEGQNVTLSCEQNLNHDAMYWYRQDPGQGLRLIYYSQIVNDFQKGDIAEGYSVSREKKESFPLTVTSAQKNPTAFYLCASSIGTTLAGANVLTFGAGSRLTVL.

The count of this clone is one. Here the CDR3 DNA reads TGTGCCAGCAGCCCAACCGGCACTTTCTACAGCTCCTATAATTCACCCCTCCACTTT. Translating gives CASSPTGTFYSSYNSPLHF. The J gene is TRBJ1-6, the V gene TRBV14; D gene uncertain. The CDR3 contains 19 residues. Germline V gene data show CDR1 as SGHDN and CDR2 as FVKESK. Deletions cut 4 bases from V and 0 bases from J, with 19 bases between.

This chain joins TRBV27 and TRBJ2-7, with D perhaps TRBD1 (5 bases). The CDR3 spans 16 residues. V was clipped by 5 bases and J by 3 bases, with 20 bases between them. The germline CDR1 and CDR2 sequences are MNHEY and SMNVEV (reference sequence). This chain's CDR3 is CASSAFRPQGNYEQYF. CDR3 nucleotides: TGTGCCAGCAGTGCGTTCCGACCCCAGGGAAACTACGAGCAGTACTTC.

The CDR3 DNA sequence: TGTGCCAGCAGCACCGGGACAGTAGAAAAACTGTTTTTT. This sequence encodes CASSTGTVEKLFF. The V call is TRBV6-2 or TRBV6-3, the J call TRBJ1-4, with 7 bases identical to TRBD1. The CDR3 runs 13 residues. V dropped 6 bases and J dropped 8; count of bases not matched to a gene: 6. CDR1 is MNHEY, CDR2 SVGEGT, per germline.

V usage is TRBV4-2 and J usage is TRBJ2-1; D not resolved. The CDR3 is 15 amino acids. The germline V gene has CDR1 LGHNA and CDR2 YNFKEQ. V lost 0 bases to trimming and J lost 2 bases, with 8 bases between them. CDR3 protein: CASSQDTGTYNEQFF. The CDR3, as DNA: TGTGCCAGCAGCCAAGATACTGGGACCTACAATGAGCAGTTCTTC.

This chain links TRBV9 with TRBJ2-5; D is possibly TRBD2 (6 bases). CDR1 is SGDLS and CDR2 is YYNGEE in the germline V gene. The V end lost 3 bases, the J end lost 1 base, and 13 bases lay between the germline ends. The length of the CDR3 is 15 residues. CDR3 DNA: TGTGCCAGCAGCGCCACTTCGGGAGTCCAAGAGACCCAGTACTTC. Protein sequence: CASSATSGVQETQYF. The full variable domain, rest sourced from reference TRBV9 and TRBJ2-5, is DSGVTQTPKHLITATGQRVTLRCSPRSGDLSVYWYQQSLDQGLQFLIQYYNGEERAKGNILERFSAQQFPDLHSELNLSSLELGDSALYFCASSATSGVQETQYFGPGTRLLVL.

V and J are TRBV11-2 and TRBJ1-1; tentative D call: TRBD1 (5 bases). The V end lost 7 bases, the J end lost 2 bases, and 17 bases lay between the germline ends. Germline CDR1 is SGHAT and CDR2 is FQNNGV. This CDR3 spans 15 amino acids. The DNA of the CDR3 is TGTGCCAGCAACGAGGGCTGGGGGGTCAACACTGAAGCTTTCTTT. This codes for CASNEGWGVNTEAFF.